These 3 T cell receptor beta chains came from one sample sequenced in a study of cytomegalovirus exposure and HLA in healthy donors. The table came from immunoSEQ multiplex PCR; TCRdb's copy has only in-frame clones and leaves some out. The table shows some 110,000 clones, with around nine tenths occurring only once. The sample was PBMCs. Receptor source: a man aged 18 to 29 in good health and CMV-seropositive.

The genes are TRBV27 and TRBJ2-3; D unresolved. The CDR3 consists of 14 residues. V was trimmed by 6 bases and J by 1 base, leaving 11 bases between them. Per germline, CDR1 MNHEY and CDR2 SMNVEV (reference sequence). The CDR3 coding sequence is TGTGCCAGCAGAACCGTACTTGGCACAGATACGCAGTATTTT. Its translation is CASRTVLGTDTQYF.

This clone has just one count. The chain is built from TRBV6-4 and TRBJ2-2; TRBD1 might be the D (6 bases). The germline V and J ends were trimmed by 0 bases and 4 bases, with 12 bases remaining between them. The CDR3 length is 16 residues. The germline V gene encodes CDR1 MRHNA and CDR2 SNTAGT. The CDR3 region is CASSDSKQGPTGELFF. CDR3 nucleotides: TGTGCCAGCAGTGACTCGAAACAGGGTCCCACCGGGGAGCTGTTTTTT.

V gene TRBV7-2 combines with J gene TRBJ2-1; D possibly corresponds to TRBD2 (7 bases). The CDR3 has 14 residues. V lost 5 bases and J lost 10, with 18 bases in between. Germline loops: CDR1 SGHTA, CDR2 FQGNSA. CDR3 nucleotide sequence: TGTGCCAGCAGCCCCCGGGGGCGCGGGGGAGAGCAGTTCTTC. It codes for CASSPRGRGGEQFF.